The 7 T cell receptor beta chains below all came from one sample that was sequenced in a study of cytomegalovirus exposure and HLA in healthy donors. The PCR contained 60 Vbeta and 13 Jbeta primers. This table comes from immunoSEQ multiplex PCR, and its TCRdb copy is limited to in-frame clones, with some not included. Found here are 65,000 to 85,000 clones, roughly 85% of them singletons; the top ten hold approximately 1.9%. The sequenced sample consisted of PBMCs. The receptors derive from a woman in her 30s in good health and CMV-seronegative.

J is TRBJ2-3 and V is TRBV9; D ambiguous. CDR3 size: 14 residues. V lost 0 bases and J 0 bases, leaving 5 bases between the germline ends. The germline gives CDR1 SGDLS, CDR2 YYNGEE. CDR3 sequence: CASSVGGSTDTQYF. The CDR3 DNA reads TGTGCCAGCAGCGTAGGAGGTAGCACAGATACGCAGTATTTT.

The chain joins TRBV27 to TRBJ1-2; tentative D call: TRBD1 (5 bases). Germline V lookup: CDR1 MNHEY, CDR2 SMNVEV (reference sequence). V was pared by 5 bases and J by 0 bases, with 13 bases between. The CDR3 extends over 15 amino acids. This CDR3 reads CASSPTKTANYGYTF. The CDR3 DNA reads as TGTGCCAGCAGTCCCACCAAGACAGCTAACTATGGCTACACCTTC.

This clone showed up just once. The CDR3 is CASSLDPAGDYNEQFF. In DNA form, the CDR3 reads TGTGCCAGCAGCTTAGACCCAGCGGGGGATTACAATGAGCAGTTCTTC. The gene calls are TRBV7-6 and TRBJ2-1; 8 bases fit TRBD2. The germline V gene has CDR1 SGHVS and CDR2 FNYEAQ. J was trimmed by 4 bases and V by 1 base; bases with no gene match: 6. The CDR3 has 16 residues.

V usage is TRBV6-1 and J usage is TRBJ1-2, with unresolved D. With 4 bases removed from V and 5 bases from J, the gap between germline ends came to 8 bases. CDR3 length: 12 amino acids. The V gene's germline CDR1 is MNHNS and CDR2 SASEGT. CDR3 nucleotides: TGTGCCAGCAGTGTGGGAGGGTATGGCTACACCTTC. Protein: CASSVGGYGYTF.

The CDR3, as DNA: TGTGCCAGCAGTTTACTGGAGAGGAGGCAGGCTGAAGCTTTCTTT. It encodes CASSLLERRQAEAFF. The J gene is TRBJ1-1, the V gene TRBV28; D is unresolved. This CDR3 contains 15 residues. The V gene lost 2 bases and the J gene lost 6 bases, with 16 bases spanning the gap. Germline CDR1 is MDHEN and CDR2 is SYDVKM.

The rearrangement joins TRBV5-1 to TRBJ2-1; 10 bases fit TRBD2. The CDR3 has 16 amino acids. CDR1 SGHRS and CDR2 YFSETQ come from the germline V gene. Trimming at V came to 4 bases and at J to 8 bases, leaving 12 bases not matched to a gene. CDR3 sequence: CASSPGASGSTDEQFF. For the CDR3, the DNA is TGCGCCAGCAGCCCCGGCGCTAGCGGGAGTACGGATGAGCAGTTCTTC.

CDR3 protein: CASSLLGSYEQYF. The CDR3 nucleotides read TGTGCCAGCAGCCTCCTCGGGTCCTACGAGCAGTACTTC. The J gene is TRBJ2-7, the V gene TRBV14, with D unclear. This CDR3 has 13 residues. Germline values: CDR1 SGHDN, CDR2 FVKESK. V was cut by 4 bases and J by 1 base, with 8 bases left in between.